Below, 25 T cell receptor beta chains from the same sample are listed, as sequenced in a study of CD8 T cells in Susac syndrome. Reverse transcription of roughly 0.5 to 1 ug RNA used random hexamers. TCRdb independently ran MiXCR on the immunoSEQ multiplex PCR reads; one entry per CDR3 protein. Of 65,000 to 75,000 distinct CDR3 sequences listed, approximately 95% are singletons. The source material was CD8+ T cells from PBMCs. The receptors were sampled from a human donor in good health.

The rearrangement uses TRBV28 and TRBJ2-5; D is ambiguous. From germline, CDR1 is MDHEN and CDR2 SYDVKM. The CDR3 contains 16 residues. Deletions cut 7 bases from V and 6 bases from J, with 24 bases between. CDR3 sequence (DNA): TGTGCCAGCACTGCCCTTCGATCCCTGGCGATGAAGACCCAGTACTTC. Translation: CASTALRSLAMKTQYF.

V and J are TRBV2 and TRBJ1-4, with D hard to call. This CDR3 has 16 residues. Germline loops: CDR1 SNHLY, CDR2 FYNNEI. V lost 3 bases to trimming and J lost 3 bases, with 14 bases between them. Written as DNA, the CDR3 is TGTGCCAGCAGTGAGCAGTCCGAGGAAGCTAATGAAAAACTGTTTTTT. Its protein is CASSEQSEEANEKLFF.

The CDR3 DNA is TGTGCCAGCAGCTTAGAGCGGGACAGCGGCACCGGGGAGCTGTTTTTT. The encoded protein is CASSLERDSGTGELFF. V is TRBV7-6 and J is TRBJ2-2, with D perhaps assigned TRBD1 or TRBD2 (7 bases each). Germline-derived CDR1 and CDR2 are SGHVS and FNYEAQ. The V and J ends lost 1 base and 4 bases respectively, with 13 bases between them. The CDR3 runs 16 residues.

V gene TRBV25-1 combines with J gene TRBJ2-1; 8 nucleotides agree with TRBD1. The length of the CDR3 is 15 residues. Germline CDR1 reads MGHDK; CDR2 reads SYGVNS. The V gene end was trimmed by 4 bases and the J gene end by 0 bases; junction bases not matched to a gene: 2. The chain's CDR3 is CASSGDRSSYNEQFF. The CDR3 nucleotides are TGTGCCAGCAGTGGGGACAGGAGCTCCTACAATGAGCAGTTCTTC.

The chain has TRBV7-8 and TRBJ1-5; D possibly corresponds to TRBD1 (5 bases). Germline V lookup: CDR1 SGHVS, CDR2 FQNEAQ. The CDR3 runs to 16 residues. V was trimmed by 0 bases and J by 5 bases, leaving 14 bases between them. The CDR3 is CASSLAQGDIDQPQHF. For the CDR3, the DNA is TGTGCCAGCAGCTTAGCGCAAGGGGATATCGATCAGCCCCAGCATTTT.

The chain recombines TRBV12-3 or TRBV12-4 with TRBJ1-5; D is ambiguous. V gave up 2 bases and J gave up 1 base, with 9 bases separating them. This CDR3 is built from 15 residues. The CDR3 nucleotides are TGTGCCAGCAGTTTAAGTTTCGGAAGCAATCAGCCCCAGCATTTT. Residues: CASSLSFGSNQPQHF.

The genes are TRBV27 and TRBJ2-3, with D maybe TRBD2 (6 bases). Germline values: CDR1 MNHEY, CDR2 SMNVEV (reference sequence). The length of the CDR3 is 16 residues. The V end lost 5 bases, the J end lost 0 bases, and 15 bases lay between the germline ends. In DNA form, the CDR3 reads TGTGCCAGCAGTCGGTTAGGCGGGACCAGCACAGATACGCAGTATTTT. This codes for CASSRLGGTSTDTQYF.

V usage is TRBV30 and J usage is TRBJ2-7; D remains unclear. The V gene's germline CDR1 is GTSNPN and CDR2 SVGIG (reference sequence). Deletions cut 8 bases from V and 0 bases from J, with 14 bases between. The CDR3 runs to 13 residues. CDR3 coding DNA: TGTGCCGGAACAGACACGAGCTCCTACGAGCAGTACTTC. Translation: CAGTDTSSYEQYF.

As DNA, the CDR3 is TGTGCCAGCAGTTTTAGGGATAACACCGGGGAGCTGTTTTTT. Translating gives CASSFRDNTGELFF. This chain joins TRBV12-3 or TRBV12-4 and TRBJ2-2; D gene unclear. V was pared by 3 bases and J by 2 bases, with 7 bases between. The CDR3 loop spans 14 amino acids.

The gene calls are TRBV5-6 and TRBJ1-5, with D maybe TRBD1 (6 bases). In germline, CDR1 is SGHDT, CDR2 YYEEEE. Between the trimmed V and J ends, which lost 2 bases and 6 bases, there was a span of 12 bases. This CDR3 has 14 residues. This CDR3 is CASSFEGGSQPQHF. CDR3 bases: TGTGCCAGCAGCTTCGAGGGGGGATCTCAGCCCCAGCATTTT.

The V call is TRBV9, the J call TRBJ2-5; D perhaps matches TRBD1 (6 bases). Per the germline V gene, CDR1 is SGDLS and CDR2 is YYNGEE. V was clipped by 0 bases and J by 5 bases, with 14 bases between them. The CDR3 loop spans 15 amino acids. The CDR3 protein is CASSVGQEPVETQYF. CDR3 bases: TGTGCCAGCAGCGTAGGACAGGAGCCCGTGGAGACCCAGTACTTC. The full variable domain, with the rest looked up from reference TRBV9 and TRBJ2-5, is DSGVTQTPKHLITATGQRVTLRCSPRSGDLSVYWYQQSLDQGLQFLIQYYNGEERAKGNILERFSAQQFPDLHSELNLSSLELGDSALYFCASSVGQEPVETQYFGPGTRLLVL.

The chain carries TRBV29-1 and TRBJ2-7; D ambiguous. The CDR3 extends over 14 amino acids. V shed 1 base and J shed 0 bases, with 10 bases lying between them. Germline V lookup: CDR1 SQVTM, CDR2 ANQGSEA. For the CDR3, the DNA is TGCAGCGTTGAAGGGCATGGTGACTCCTACGAGCAGTACTTC. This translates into CSVEGHGDSYEQYF.

CDR3: CASSDSGTQPQHF. CDR3 bases: TGTGCCAGCAGTGATTCAGGGACTCAGCCCCAGCATTTT. V usage is TRBV2 and J usage is TRBJ1-5, with D tentatively TRBD1 (5 bases). The CDR3 contains 13 residues. Germline lookup yields CDR1 SNHLY and CDR2 FYNNEI. V lost 3 bases, J lost 6 bases, and 9 bases lay in between.

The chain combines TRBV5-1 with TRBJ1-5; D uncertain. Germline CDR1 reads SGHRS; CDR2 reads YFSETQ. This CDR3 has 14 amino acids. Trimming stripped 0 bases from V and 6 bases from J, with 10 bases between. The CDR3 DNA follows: TGCGCCAGCAGCTTGGCTGGGTCTGGTCAGCCCCAGCATTTT. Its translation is CASSLAGSGQPQHF.

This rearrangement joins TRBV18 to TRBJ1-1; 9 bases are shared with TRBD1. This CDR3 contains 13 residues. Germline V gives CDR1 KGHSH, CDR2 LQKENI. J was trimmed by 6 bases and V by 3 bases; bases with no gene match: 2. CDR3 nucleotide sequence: TGTGCCAGCTCACCGGACAGGGGTCCTGAAGCTTTCTTT. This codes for CASSPDRGPEAFF.

This CDR3 reads CASSSTGAKTQYF. CDR3 in DNA: TGTGCCAGCAGCTCGACAGGGGCGAAGACCCAGTACTTC. The chain joins TRBV7-3 to TRBJ2-5; TRBD1 agrees at 8 bases. Germline CDR1 SGHTA, CDR2 FQGTGA. Trimming removed 4 bases from V and 6 bases from J; junction bases left unmatched: 4. The CDR3 runs to 13 residues.

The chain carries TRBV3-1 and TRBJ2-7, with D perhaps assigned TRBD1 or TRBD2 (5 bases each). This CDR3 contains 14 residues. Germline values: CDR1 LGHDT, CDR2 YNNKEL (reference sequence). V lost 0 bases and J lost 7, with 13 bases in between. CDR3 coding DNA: TGTGCCAGCAGCCAAGATCCAGGGACGGGGGAGCAGTACGTC. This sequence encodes CASSQDPGTGEQYV.

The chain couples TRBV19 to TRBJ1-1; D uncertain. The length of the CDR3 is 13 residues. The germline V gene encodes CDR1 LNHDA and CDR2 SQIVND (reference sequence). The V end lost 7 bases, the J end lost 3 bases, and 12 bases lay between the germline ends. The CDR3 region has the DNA TGTGCCAGTAAGGCGGGCCCCCACACTGAAGCTTTCTTT. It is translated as CASKAGPHTEAFF.

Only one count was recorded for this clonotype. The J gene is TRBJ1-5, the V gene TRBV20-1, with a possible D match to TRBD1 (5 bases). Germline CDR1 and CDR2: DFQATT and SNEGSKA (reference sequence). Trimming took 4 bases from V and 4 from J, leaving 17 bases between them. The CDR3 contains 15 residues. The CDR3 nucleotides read TGCAGTGCTATTCATCTAACGGGACCTAATCAGCCCCAGCATTTT. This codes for CSAIHLTGPNQPQHF.

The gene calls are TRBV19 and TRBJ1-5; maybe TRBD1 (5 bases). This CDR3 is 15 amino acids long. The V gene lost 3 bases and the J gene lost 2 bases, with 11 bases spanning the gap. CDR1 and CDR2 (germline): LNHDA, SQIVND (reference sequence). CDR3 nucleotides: TGTGCCAGTAGTATGGGCAGGGTAGGCAATCAGCCCCAGCATTTT. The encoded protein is CASSMGRVGNQPQHF.

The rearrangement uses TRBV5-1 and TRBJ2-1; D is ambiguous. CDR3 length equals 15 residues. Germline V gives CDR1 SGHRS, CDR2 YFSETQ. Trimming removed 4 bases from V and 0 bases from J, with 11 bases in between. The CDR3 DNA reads TGCGCCAGCAGCCCTACATGGAGCTCCTACAATGAGCAGTTCTTC. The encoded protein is CASSPTWSSYNEQFF.

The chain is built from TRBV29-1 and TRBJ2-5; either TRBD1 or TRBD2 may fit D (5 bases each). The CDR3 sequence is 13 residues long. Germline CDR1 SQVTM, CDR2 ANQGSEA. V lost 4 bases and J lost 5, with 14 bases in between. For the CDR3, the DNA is TGCAGCGTTGTGCCACGGGGCCGGGAGACCCAGTACTTC. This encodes CSVVPRGRETQYF.

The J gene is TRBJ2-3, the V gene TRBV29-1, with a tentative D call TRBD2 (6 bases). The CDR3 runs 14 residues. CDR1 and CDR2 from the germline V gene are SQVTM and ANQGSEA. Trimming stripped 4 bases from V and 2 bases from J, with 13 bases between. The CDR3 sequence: CSVGGEVYTDTQYF. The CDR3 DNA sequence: TGCAGCGTTGGTGGGGAGGTTTACACAGATACGCAGTATTTT.

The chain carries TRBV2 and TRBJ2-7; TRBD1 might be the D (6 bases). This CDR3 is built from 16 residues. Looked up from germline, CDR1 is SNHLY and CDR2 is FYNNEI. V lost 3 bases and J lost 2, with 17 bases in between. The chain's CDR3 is CASSDGWTVIAYEQYF. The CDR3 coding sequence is TGTGCCAGCAGTGACGGATGGACAGTCATTGCCTACGAGCAGTACTTC.

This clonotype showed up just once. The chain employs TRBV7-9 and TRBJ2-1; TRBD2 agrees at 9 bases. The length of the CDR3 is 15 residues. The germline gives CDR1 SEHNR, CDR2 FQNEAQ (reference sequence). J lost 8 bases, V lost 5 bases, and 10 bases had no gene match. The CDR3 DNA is TGTGCCAGCAGCGCCCCCGGGACTAGCAGGCATGAGCAGTTCTTC. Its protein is CASSAPGTSRHEQFF.